The table lists the clone carrying this T cell receptor (beta chain) with a few counts. Antigen specificity is unknown. The J segment lost 3 bases and the V segment lost 2 bases, leaving 12 bases of the junction unmatched. The CDR3 is made up of 18 amino acids. Germline V gives CDR1 MNHEY, CDR2 SMNVEV (reference sequence). The data originate from a study of cytomegalovirus exposure and HLA in healthy donors. Findings and caveats of the study: Productive rates of about 90% or about 30% were seen for most TCR beta V segments in an earlier analysis.

The PCR employed 60 Vbeta primers together with 13 Jbeta primers. Sequencing was performed with immunoSEQ multiplex PCR; in TCRdb, only in-frame clones are kept and a portion is missing. The data show over 130,000 clones, about three fifths seen once. This sequence was found in a male donor in good health and CMV-seronegative. The source material was PBMCs. The J gene is TRBJ1-1, the V gene TRBV27, with 10 bases matching TRBD1. CDR3 amino acids: CASSLGVSGTGDHTEAFF. The DNA for the CDR3 is TGTGCCAGCAGTTTAGGGGTTTCTGGGACAGGGGATCACACTGAAGCTTTCTTT.